This T cell receptor (beta chain) is from a study of identical twins' blood T cells. Likely shared infections and vaccines: all three twin pairs were reared together. The CDR3 is 14 residues long. Germline CDR1 is SGHVS and CDR2 is FNYEAQ. Unmatched junction bases numbered 4, after V lost 0 bases and J lost 6 bases. Whole-study results and caveats: Abundant TCRbeta CDR3s overlapped more between twins than with unrelated donors.

TCR cDNA libraries were made from RNA using a previously described, modified protocol. Authors' processing steps: Each donor had about 95,000 to nearly 550,000 clonotypes. TCRdb called the 5' RACE reads again in MiXCR, with one record for every CDR3 protein. These V and J calls originate from TCRdb's pipeline instead of the authors' own analysis. The sample holds 400,000 or so distinct CDR3 sequences; 28% are singletons and the top ten take 6% to 7%. In this sample, this clonotype turned up a few times. Its antigen is not known. The material sequenced was PBMCs. The chain is built from TRBV7-6 and TRBJ1-2, with TRBD1 matching 7 bases. The source is a woman aged 18-55 years in good health. This CDR3 reads CASSLARGGDGYTF. Here the CDR3 DNA reads TGTGCCAGCAGCTTAGCGCGAGGGGGCGATGGCTACACCTTC.